This TCR beta chain is drawn from a study of blood T cell repertoires in COVID-19. Study context: Acute and convalescent COVID-19 specimens originated in the United States, Italy and Spain.

The method was immunoSEQ multiplex PCR; TCRdb's version includes in-frame clones alone and lacks a portion of them. The table lists fewer than 85,000 clones, 75% to 90% of them singletons. The specimen was peripheral blood. The TCR originated in a man older than 75 with acute or convalescent COVID-19.

The CDR3 DNA sequence: TGTGCCAGCAGCCTACTTCCCCCCGGACAGGTCATCTATGGCTACACCTTC. This translates into CASSLLPPGQVIYGYTF. The rearrangement links TRBV7-9 to TRBJ1-2, with TRBD1 matching over 7 bases. This CDR3 has 17 amino acids. Per germline, CDR1 SEHNR and CDR2 FQNEAQ (reference sequence). Trimming removed 5 bases from V and 4 bases from J; junction bases left unmatched: 16.